This T cell receptor (beta chain) stems from a study of OX40 agonist ivuxolimab in advanced cancers. Study-level information: A diagnosis of hepatocellular carcinoma, melanoma, renal cell or head and neck cancer was present in dose-escalation patients. Partial responses were achieved by three patients, one with hepatocellular carcinoma and two with cutaneous melanoma. Eligibility admitted prior anti-PD-1, anti-PD-L1 or anti-CTLA-4 therapy; about 40% had some.

Method: immunoSEQ multiplex PCR; TCRdb's copy keeps in-frame clones and lacks some. This table has 9,000 to 10,000 clones, 60% to 75% appearing once. The CDR3 is 16 amino acids. V trimming: 4 bases; J trimming: 5 bases; junction bases outside the gene matches: 11. Per the germline V gene, CDR1 is LGHNA and CDR2 is YNFKEQ. This chain connects TRBV4-2 to TRBJ1-5; 7 nucleotides match TRBD1. Specimen: CD4+ or CD8+ T cells sorted from blood, collected in a trial of the OX40 agonist ivuxolimab. The TCR comes from an adult with an advanced solid tumor such as melanoma, head and neck, liver or kidney cancer. The CDR3 loop is CASSPLGTDPYQPQHF. Here the CDR3 DNA reads TGTGCCAGCAGCCCCCTTGGGACAGACCCTTATCAGCCCCAGCATTTT.